This T cell receptor (beta chain) emerged from a study of spatial heterogeneity in lung cancer. The overall study: Beta-chain sequences were consistently detected more often than alpha-chain sequences. The study observed each unique TCR and UMI combination more than ten times on average in raw reads.

Carried by each TCR cDNA molecule was a unique molecular identifier. TCRdb ran MiXCR on the 5' RACE reads and lists one entry per CDR3 protein. The sample carries 40,000 to 45,000 distinct CDR3 sequences, roughly an eighth recorded once. This CDR3 comprises 16 residues. In germline, CDR1 is DFQATT, CDR2 SNEGSKA (reference sequence). The ends were cut back, 0 bases at V and 9 bases at J, with 24 bases in the middle. Noted time point: sample taken at primary tumor resection. The chain employs TRBV20-1 and TRBJ2-7; perhaps D is TRBD1 or TRBD2 (5 bases each). The input for sequencing was PBMCs, taken at surgery. The source is a male donor with early-stage non-small cell lung cancer. The CDR3 bases are TGCAGTGCTAGAGACCTTGGGGCAGGGACCCCTATTGGGCAGTACTTC. This sequence encodes CSARDLGAGTPIGQYF.